This is a list of T cell receptor beta chains from one sample in a study of T cell responses to AZD1222 COVID-19 vaccine. Clones were sequenced by immunoSEQ multiplex PCR, and TCRdb holds only the in-frame ones, with some missing. This sample has 100,000 to 150,000 clones, with over 75% found just once. The sequenced sample was peripheral blood, obtained on day 0 of AZD1222 vaccination. These receptors were collected from an adult in good health. Both conserved end residues are part of each CDR3. The D gene is left open where the match is weak. Clone size appears in some rows only: once, few, many, or a class for an expanded clone.

clone_size	v_call	j_call	d_call	cdr3_nt	cdr3_aa
-	TRBV19	TRBJ1-5	TRBD1	TGTGCCAGTAGTCCGGGGACAGCTAGCAATCAGCCCCAGCATTTT	CASSPGTASNQPQHF
-	TRBV4-1	TRBJ2-2	-	TGCGCCAGCAGCCAGGGGGACATTTCCGGGGAGCTGTTTTTT	CASSQGDISGELFF
-	TRBV5-1	TRBJ1-1	-	TGCGCCAGCAGCTACATGAGATCAGCCGTGAACACTGAAGCTTTCTTT	CASSYMRSAVNTEAFF
once	TRBV24-1	TRBJ1-2	TRBD1	TGTGCCACCAGTCAGGGGGCACAATATGGCTACACCTTC	CATSQGAQYGYTF
once	TRBV20-1	TRBJ1-2	TRBD1	TGCAGTGCTAGTCCCCCCGGGACAGGGAAACGGGATAACTATGGCTACACCTTC	CSASPPGTGKRDNYGYTF
-	TRBV7-8	TRBJ1-1	TRBD1	TGTGCCAGCAGCTTGGACAGGGAGGCTTTCTTT	CASSLDREAFF
-	TRBV12-3/TRBV12-4	TRBJ2-3	-	TGTGCCAGCAGTTTCGGGGGCACAGATACGCAGTATTTT	CASSFGGTDTQYF
-	TRBV6-5	TRBJ1-1	TRBD1	TGTGCCAGCAGTTACGGACAGGGGTCAATAGAAGCTTTCTTT	CASSYGQGSIEAFF
-	TRBV3-1/TRBV3-2	TRBJ1-3	-	TGTGCCAGCAGCCAAGAACGGAAATCTGGAAACACCATATATTTT	CASSQERKSGNTIYF
-	TRBV16	TRBJ1-1	TRBD1	TGTGCCAGCAGCCATGCCTCAGGGGGCACTGAAGCTTTCTTT	CASSHASGGTEAFF
-	TRBV7-2	TRBJ1-1	-	TGTGCCAGCAGCTTAGCCGGGGGCCACACTGAAGCTTTCTTT	CASSLAGGHTEAFF
-	TRBV27	TRBJ1-1	-	TGTGCCAGCAGTTTATCAGGGGGTGTAGGCACTGAAGCTTTCTTT	CASSLSGGVGTEAFF
-	TRBV9	TRBJ2-1	-	TGTGCCAGCAGCGTATACGGGGTAGGGGAGAATGAGCAGTTCTTC	CASSVYGVGENEQFF
-	TRBV5-4	TRBJ1-3	-	TGTGCCAGCAGCTTGGGAGGGACTGCCGGCTACACCATATATTTT	CASSLGGTAGYTIYF
-	TRBV5-8	TRBJ2-7	-	TGTGCCAGCAGCTTGGACAGGTCCTACGAGCAGTACTTC	CASSLDRSYEQYF
-	TRBV5-1	TRBJ2-1	-	TGCGCCAGCAGCCCTAGAGGGCGGTTGGGGTCCTACAATGAGCAGTTCTTC	CASSPRGRLGSYNEQFF
once	TRBV27	TRBJ2-7	-	TGTGCCAGTTACTCCTACGAGCAGTACTTC	CASYSYEQYF
-	TRBV6-2/TRBV6-3	TRBJ2-5	TRBD2	TGTGCCAGCAGTTACACCAGCGGGGGGGCCGAGACCCAGTACTTC	CASSYTSGGAETQYF
-	TRBV4-3	TRBJ2-1	TRBD1	TGCGCCAGCAGCCAAGATTTGGGACAGGGGCGCAATGAGCAGTTCTTC	CASSQDLGQGRNEQFF
-	TRBV5-6	TRBJ2-5	TRBD1	TGTGCCAGCAGCCGCAGGTGGGACAGGCGTTTGGAGACCCAGTACTTC	CASSRRWDRRLETQYF
-	TRBV5-6	TRBJ1-6	TRBD1	TGTGCCAGCAGCGGAGGACAGGGCGCTTCACCCCTCCACTTT	CASSGGQGASPLHF
-	TRBV19	TRBJ2-3	-	TGTGCCAGTAGTATCGACACCAGCACAGATACGCAGTATTTT	CASSIDTSTDTQYF
-	TRBV28	TRBJ2-3	TRBD1	TGTGCCAGCAGTCAGTCCGGGACAGGGGCAGATACGCAGTATTTT	CASSQSGTGADTQYF
-	TRBV12-3/TRBV12-4	TRBJ1-5	-	TGTGCCAGCAGAAGACAGGGCAATCAGCCCCAGCATTTT	CASRRQGNQPQHF
once	TRBV4-3	TRBJ2-1	TRBD2	TGCGCCAGCAGCCAAGATGCAACTAGCGGGGGGCACTACAATGAGCAGTTCTTC	CASSQDATSGGHYNEQFF
-	TRBV19	TRBJ1-1	-	TGTGCCAGTACCTGGGGGGGTGTGAACACTGAAGCTTTCTTT	CASTWGGVNTEAFF
-	TRBV11-2	TRBJ1-1	-	TGTGCCAGTTGTGTGGGGGACACTGAAGCTTTCTTT	CASCVGDTEAFF
-	TRBV6-5	TRBJ1-2	-	TGTGCCAGCAGTTACGGGGGGCCTTATGGCTACACCTTC	CASSYGGPYGYTF
-	TRBV28	TRBJ1-5	-	TGTGCCACTGACGGGTGGGGAAGGAGCAATCAGCCCCAGCATTTT	CATDGWGRSNQPQHF